A selection of T cell receptor beta chains follows, all from one sample in a study of technical replicates of blood from a few donors. The assay was immunoSEQ multiplex PCR, and TCRdb's table has in-frame clones only and misses some. The sample has roughly 90,000 clones, approximately 94% seen once. Sequenced material: T cells isolated from PBMCs. Every receptor here comes from a human donor in good health. Each CDR3 is given with its conserved first and last residue. D genes are given only for firm matches. Rows may omit the clone size; those that give it use once, few, many or a size class.

J gene: TRBJ2-7
V gene: TRBV10-1
D gene: .
clone size: .
CDR3 protein: CASSGQEQQYF
CDR3 DNA: TGCGCCAGCAGTGGACAGGAGCAGCAGTACTTC

J gene: TRBJ1-5
V gene: TRBV28
D gene: .
clone size: .
CDR3 protein: CASSLPYHGDQPQHF
CDR3 DNA: TGTGCCAGCAGTTTACCTTACCACGGGGATCAGCCCCAGCATTTT

J gene: TRBJ2-1
V gene: TRBV6-1
D gene: TRBD2
clone size: .
CDR3 protein: CASSEDPPASGGYNEQFF
CDR3 DNA: TGTGCCAGCAGTGAAGACCCACCCGCTAGCGGAGGCTACAATGAGCAGTTCTTC

J gene: TRBJ2-4
V gene: TRBV6-5
D gene: .
clone size: .
CDR3 protein: CATRGSFVQYF
CDR3 DNA: TGTGCCACTAGGGGTAGCTTTGTTCAGTACTTC

J gene: TRBJ2-5
V gene: TRBV5-1
D gene: .
clone size: once
CDR3 protein: CASSLVGQQETQYF
CDR3 DNA: TGCGCCAGCAGCTTGGTGGGACAACAAGAGACCCAGTACTTC

J gene: TRBJ2-3
V gene: TRBV11-2
D gene: .
clone size: .
CDR3 protein: CASSPLGADTQYF
CDR3 DNA: TGTGCCAGCAGCCCCTTAGGGGCAGATACGCAGTATTTT

J gene: TRBJ2-2
V gene: TRBV7-8
D gene: TRBD1
clone size: .
CDR3 protein: CASSLGAPGQGAGELFF
CDR3 DNA: TGTGCCAGCAGCTTAGGGGCCCCGGGACAGGGGGCCGGGGAGCTGTTTTTT

J gene: TRBJ2-1
V gene: TRBV29-1
D gene: TRBD2
clone size: .
CDR3 protein: CSVGSLSSGIYNEQFF
CDR3 DNA: TGCAGCGTTGGTTCCCTGTCTAGCGGGATTTACAATGAGCAGTTCTTC

J gene: TRBJ2-1
V gene: TRBV4-2
D gene: .
clone size: .
CDR3 protein: CASSQDGAGRFF
CDR3 DNA: TGTGCCAGCAGCCAAGATGGGGCGGGGCGGTTCTTC

J gene: TRBJ2-2
V gene: TRBV13
D gene: .
clone size: .
CDR3 protein: CASSPPRGALTGELFF
CDR3 DNA: TGTGCCAGCAGCCCACCCCGGGGAGCTTTAACCGGGGAGCTGTTTTTT

J gene: TRBJ2-2
V gene: TRBV11-2
D gene: .
clone size: .
CDR3 protein: CASSLNRAGELFF
CDR3 DNA: TGTGCCAGCAGCTTAAACAGGGCCGGGGAGCTGTTTTTT

J gene: TRBJ2-3
V gene: TRBV10-3
D gene: .
clone size: .
CDR3 protein: CATDPGHGTDTQYF
CDR3 DNA: TGTGCCACCGACCCGGGACATGGCACAGATACGCAGTATTTT

J gene: TRBJ1-3
V gene: TRBV20-1
D gene: .
clone size: .
CDR3 protein: CSANTGNTIYF
CDR3 DNA: TGCAGTGCTAACACTGGAAACACCATATATTTT

J gene: TRBJ1-1
V gene: TRBV9
D gene: .
clone size: .
CDR3 protein: CASSPEGWGTEAFF
CDR3 DNA: TGTGCCAGCAGCCCGGAGGGGTGGGGTACTGAAGCTTTCTTT

J gene: TRBJ2-3
V gene: TRBV11-2
D gene: TRBD2
clone size: .
CDR3 protein: CASSQGRTSGTDTQYF
CDR3 DNA: TGTGCCAGCAGCCAGGGGCGGACTAGCGGCACAGATACGCAGTATTTT

J gene: TRBJ1-1
V gene: TRBV7-9
D gene: .
clone size: .
CDR3 protein: CASSPQGAGNTEAFF
CDR3 DNA: TGTGCCAGCAGCCCGCAAGGGGCAGGGAACACTGAAGCTTTCTTT

J gene: TRBJ1-3
V gene: TRBV6-5
D gene: .
clone size: once
CDR3 protein: CASSSSGENGNTIYF
CDR3 DNA: TGTGCCAGCAGTAGTTCAGGGGAAAATGGAAACACCATATATTTT

J gene: TRBJ1-2
V gene: TRBV19
D gene: .
clone size: .
CDR3 protein: CASSIETGGLNGYTF
CDR3 DNA: TGTGCCAGTAGTATAGAGACGGGGGGACTGAATGGCTACACCTTC

J gene: TRBJ1-1
V gene: TRBV28
D gene: .
clone size: .
CDR3 protein: CASSLAGPGKAFF
CDR3 DNA: TGTGCCAGCAGTTTAGCAGGGCCGGGTAAAGCTTTCTTT

J gene: TRBJ1-2
V gene: TRBV29-1
D gene: .
clone size: .
CDR3 protein: CSVEIRGRYGYTF
CDR3 DNA: TGCAGCGTTGAAATTAGAGGGCGCTATGGCTACACCTTC

J gene: TRBJ2-1
V gene: TRBV7-2
D gene: TRBD1
clone size: .
CDR3 protein: CASSSRHRGNYNEQFF
CDR3 DNA: TGTGCCAGCAGCTCCCGTCACAGGGGAAATTACAATGAGCAGTTCTTC

J gene: TRBJ2-1
V gene: TRBV5-4
D gene: TRBD2
clone size: .
CDR3 protein: CASSPELARHSYNEQFF
CDR3 DNA: TGTGCCAGCAGCCCTGAACTAGCGCGCCATTCCTACAATGAGCAGTTCTTC

J gene: TRBJ1-5
V gene: TRBV18
D gene: TRBD1
clone size: few
CDR3 protein: CASQGQANQPQHF
CDR3 DNA: TGTGCCAGCCAAGGACAGGCAAATCAGCCCCAGCATTTT

J gene: TRBJ1-5
V gene: TRBV29-1
D gene: .
clone size: .
CDR3 protein: CSVAGAINQPQHF
CDR3 DNA: TGCAGCGTTGCAGGGGCCATCAATCAGCCCCAGCATTTT

J gene: TRBJ2-1
V gene: TRBV29-1
D gene: TRBD1
clone size: .
CDR3 protein: CSVTGVRYYNEQFF
CDR3 DNA: TGCAGCGTTACAGGGGTAAGATACTACAATGAGCAGTTCTTC

J gene: TRBJ1-1
V gene: TRBV10-1
D gene: TRBD1
clone size: .
CDR3 protein: CASSENYRTGEAFF
CDR3 DNA: TGCGCCAGCAGTGAGAACTACAGGACAGGTGAAGCTTTCTTT

J gene: TRBJ1-2
V gene: TRBV6-1
D gene: .
clone size: .
CDR3 protein: CASSGQLSYGYTF
CDR3 DNA: TGTGCCAGCAGCGGACAGCTATCCTATGGCTACACCTTC

J gene: TRBJ2-3
V gene: TRBV7-7
D gene: TRBD2
clone size: .
CDR3 protein: CASSKGASGKTDTQYF
CDR3 DNA: TGTGCCAGCAGCAAGGGGGCTAGCGGGAAGACAGATACGCAGTATTTT

J gene: TRBJ2-7
V gene: TRBV10-1
D gene: TRBD1
clone size: .
CDR3 protein: CASSAGQANYEQYF
CDR3 DNA: TGCGCCAGCAGTGCGGGACAGGCAAACTACGAGCAGTACTTC

J gene: TRBJ2-7
V gene: TRBV9
D gene: .
clone size: .
CDR3 protein: CASSDFSGEQYF
CDR3 DNA: TGTGCCAGCAGCGATTTTAGCGGCGAGCAGTACTTC

J gene: TRBJ2-1
V gene: TRBV5-4
D gene: TRBD1
clone size: .
CDR3 protein: CASRKGQQLGSEQFF
CDR3 DNA: TGTGCCAGCAGAAAGGGACAGCAACTTGGGAGTGAGCAGTTCTTC

J gene: TRBJ2-7
V gene: TRBV6-1
D gene: .
clone size: .
CDR3 protein: CASSEAASEQYF
CDR3 DNA: TGTGCCAGCAGTGAAGCGGCCTCAGAGCAGTACTTC

J gene: TRBJ1-3
V gene: TRBV4-1
D gene: TRBD1
clone size: once
CDR3 protein: CASSQQGEDTIYF
CDR3 DNA: TGCGCCAGCAGCCAACAGGGGGAGGACACCATATATTTT

J gene: TRBJ2-3
V gene: TRBV7-2
D gene: TRBD1
clone size: .
CDR3 protein: CASSLFFAGTGYTDTQYF
CDR3 DNA: TGTGCCAGCAGCTTATTTTTCGCCGGGACAGGATACACAGATACGCAGTATTTT

J gene: TRBJ1-5
V gene: TRBV2
D gene: TRBD1
clone size: .
CDR3 protein: CASSGQGFDQPQHF
CDR3 DNA: TGTGCCAGCAGCGGACAGGGGTTTGATCAGCCCCAGCATTTT

J gene: TRBJ1-5
V gene: TRBV5-1
D gene: .
clone size: .
CDR3 protein: CASSLDGGNQPQHF
CDR3 DNA: TGCGCCAGCAGCCTGGACGGAGGGAATCAGCCCCAGCATTTT

J gene: TRBJ2-4
V gene: TRBV28
D gene: TRBD1
clone size: .
CDR3 protein: CASSPLTGKGGNIQYF
CDR3 DNA: TGTGCCAGCAGTCCACTGACAGGGAAAGGGGGAAACATTCAGTACTTC

J gene: TRBJ2-3
V gene: TRBV7-3
D gene: TRBD1
clone size: .
CDR3 protein: CASSSTGAFTDTQYF
CDR3 DNA: TGTGCCAGCAGCTCCACAGGGGCCTTCACAGATACGCAGTATTTT

J gene: TRBJ1-1
V gene: TRBV5-4
D gene: TRBD1
clone size: once
CDR3 protein: CASSLIFRQGASDTEAFF
CDR3 DNA: TGTGCCAGCAGCTTGATTTTTAGACAGGGAGCATCGGACACTGAAGCTTTCTTT

J gene: TRBJ2-5
V gene: TRBV30
D gene: TRBD2
clone size: .
CDR3 protein: CAWSLPGLAKTQYF
CDR3 DNA: TGTGCCTGGAGTTTACCGGGACTAGCAAAGACCCAGTACTTC

J gene: TRBJ1-2
V gene: TRBV25-1
D gene: TRBD1
clone size: .
CDR3 protein: CASSGARGAIGYTF
CDR3 DNA: TGTGCCAGCAGTGGCGCCAGGGGGGCAATAGGCTACACCTTC

J gene: TRBJ1-3
V gene: TRBV19
D gene: .
clone size: .
CDR3 protein: CASSIAGGVSGNTIYF
CDR3 DNA: TGTGCCAGTAGTATAGCAGGCGGGGTCTCTGGAAACACCATATATTTT